Listed below are T cell receptor beta chains from one sample, sequenced in a study of blood T cell repertoires in COVID-19. The protocol was immunoSEQ multiplex PCR, while the TCRdb copy is restricted to in-frame clones and leaves out a portion. The table lists about 140,000 clones, approximately 91% of them singletons. Sequenced: peripheral blood. The receptors were sampled from a man over 45 with active or convalescent COVID-19. The CDR3 runs from the conserved cysteine through the conserved F or W. Fields, in order: clone size, D gene, J gene, V gene, CDR3 DNA, CDR3 protein. The D gene is left open where the match is weak. Expanded clones get a size class; other rows say once, few or many, or leave the size out.

size: once; D: TRBD2; J: TRBJ2-7; V: TRBV7-8; DNA: TGTGCCAGCAGCTTCAAGTCGGGGGGGAACCCCTACGAGCAGTACTTC; CDR3: CASSFKSGGNPYEQYF
size: NA; D: NA; J: TRBJ1-4; V: TRBV4-3; DNA: TGCGCCAGCAGCCAAGCGATGGACAGCAGTAATGAAAAACTGTTTTTT; CDR3: CASSQAMDSSNEKLFF
size: NA; D: NA; J: TRBJ2-7; V: TRBV4-2; DNA: TGTGCCAGCAGCCAAGAGGGGATCGAGGGGCAGTACTTC; CDR3: CASSQEGIEGQYF
size: NA; D: TRBD2; J: TRBJ2-1; V: TRBV9; DNA: TGTGCCAGCAGCGTCGGGACTAGCAATCACAATGAGCAGTTCTTC; CDR3: CASSVGTSNHNEQFF
size: NA; D: TRBD1; J: TRBJ1-2; V: TRBV14; DNA: TGTGCCAGCAGCCCCATACAGGGGGCTCGAGGCTACACCTTC; CDR3: CASSPIQGARGYTF
size: NA; D: TRBD2; J: TRBJ2-7; V: TRBV7-2; DNA: TGTGCCAGCAGCTTAGTTCGGCTAGCGGGAGCCAGATACGAGCAGTACTTC; CDR3: CASSLVRLAGARYEQYF
size: NA; D: NA; J: TRBJ1-2; V: TRBV19; DNA: TGTGCCAGTAGTCGACAGTTCTATGGCTACACCTTC; CDR3: CASSRQFYGYTF
size: NA; D: NA; J: TRBJ2-7; V: TRBV5-4; DNA: TGTGCCAGCAGTCAACAGGGTCGGTTTGACGAGCAGTACTTC; CDR3: CASSQQGRFDEQYF
size: NA; D: NA; J: TRBJ2-5; V: TRBV30; DNA: TGTGCCTGGAGTGCCGGGATCGGGACCCAGTACTTC; CDR3: CAWSAGIGTQYF
size: few; D: NA; J: TRBJ2-2; V: TRBV21-1; DNA: TGTGCCAGCTCAAATGGACAGGGAGTCACCGGGGAGCTGTTTTTT; CDR3: CASSNGQGVTGELFF
size: NA; D: NA; J: TRBJ2-7; V: TRBV11-2; DNA: TGTGCCAGCAGCTTAGATGAAGACAGGCCAAACTACGAGCAGTACTTC; CDR3: CASSLDEDRPNYEQYF
size: NA; D: NA; J: TRBJ2-6; V: TRBV10-3; DNA: TGTGCCATCCGACTGGATGGGGCCAACGTCCTGACTTTC; CDR3: CAIRLDGANVLTF
size: NA; D: TRBD2; J: TRBJ2-3; V: TRBV24-1; DNA: TGTGCCACCAGTGCCCCCCGGCAGCCTAGCGGGAGTGTCAGAAATACGCAGTATTTT; CDR3: CATSAPRQPSGSVRNTQYF
size: NA; D: NA; J: TRBJ2-1; V: TRBV6-5; DNA: TGTGCCAGCAGCCCCGCAGGGGAGAATGAGCAGTTCTTC; CDR3: CASSPAGENEQFF
size: once; D: TRBD2; J: TRBJ2-7; V: TRBV3-1/TRBV3-2; DNA: TGTGCCAGCAGCGGGGGACTAGCGGGCACCTACGAGCAGTACTTC; CDR3: CASSGGLAGTYEQYF
size: NA; D: TRBD2; J: TRBJ2-3; V: TRBV7-2; DNA: TGTGCCAGCAGCTTCGGACTAGAGGGCGATACGCAGTATTTT; CDR3: CASSFGLEGDTQYF
size: once; D: NA; J: TRBJ2-7; V: TRBV2; DNA: TGTGCCTGGGGGTTGGGGCAGGGAGGCTACGAGCAGTACTTC; CDR3: CAWGLGQGGYEQYF
size: NA; D: NA; J: TRBJ2-2; V: TRBV10-3; DNA: TGTGCCATCAGTGAGTACCAGGGCTCCACCGGGGAGCTGTTTTTT; CDR3: CAISEYQGSTGELFF
size: NA; D: TRBD1; J: TRBJ1-3; V: TRBV7-2; DNA: TGTGCCAGCACAGGGGGCCCCAGCTCTGGAAACACCATATATTTT; CDR3: CASTGGPSSGNTIYF
size: NA; D: NA; J: TRBJ2-7; V: TRBV10-3; DNA: TGTGCCATCAGTGACCGGGCGGGAAACTACGAGCAGTACTTC; CDR3: CAISDRAGNYEQYF
size: NA; D: NA; J: TRBJ2-7; V: TRBV7-2; DNA: TGTGCCAGCAGCTTATTTCCGTACGAGCAGTACTTC; CDR3: CASSLFPYEQYF
size: NA; D: TRBD2; J: TRBJ2-7; V: TRBV28; DNA: TGTGCCAGCAGTCGCTTAGCGGGAGACCGGGGCGAGCAGTACTTC; CDR3: CASSRLAGDRGEQYF
size: NA; D: TRBD1; J: TRBJ1-2; V: TRBV7-2; DNA: TGTGCCAGCAGCTTAGAGGCGAATATAGGGGGCCAAGGCTACACCTTC; CDR3: CASSLEANIGGQGYTF
size: NA; D: TRBD1; J: TRBJ1-1; V: TRBV7-2; DNA: TGTGCCAGCAGCTTAAAAGGGTCCCAGGGGGCTGCTTTCTTT; CDR3: CASSLKGSQGAAFF
size: NA; D: TRBD2; J: TRBJ2-7; V: TRBV28; DNA: TGTGCCAGCAGAAAACTCTGGACTAGCGGGACCTACGAGCAGTACTTC; CDR3: CASRKLWTSGTYEQYF
size: NA; D: NA; J: TRBJ1-2; V: TRBV5-4; DNA: TGTGCCAGCAAAACCCTTTTGGGCCGATATGGCTACACCTTC; CDR3: CASKTLLGRYGYTF
size: NA; D: NA; J: TRBJ2-5; V: TRBV11-2; DNA: TGTGCCAGCAGCGCTCAGGGGCGAGAGACCCAGTACTTC; CDR3: CASSAQGRETQYF
size: NA; D: NA; J: TRBJ1-6; V: TRBV5-1; DNA: TGCGCCAGCAACTTAGGTGGGCAGCATAATTCACCCCTCCACTTT; CDR3: CASNLGGQHNSPLHF
size: NA; D: TRBD2; J: TRBJ2-3; V: TRBV2; DNA: TGTGCCAGCAGTGATTTACTAGCGGGCGGCTCGGGAGATACGCAGTATTTT; CDR3: CASSDLLAGGSGDTQYF
size: NA; D: NA; J: TRBJ1-5; V: TRBV7-9; DNA: TGTGCCAGCAGCTTGGCGACAGGTACCTCTTCTCAGCCCCAGCATTTT; CDR3: CASSLATGTSSQPQHF
size: NA; D: NA; J: TRBJ1-5; V: TRBV12-3/TRBV12-4; DNA: TGTGCCAGCAGTTTGGGGCCAGCTAGGCCCCAGCATTTT; CDR3: CASSLGPARPQHF
size: NA; D: TRBD1; J: TRBJ1-5; V: TRBV19; DNA: TGTGCCAGTAGTACCATTACAGGGGGCGGTCAGCCCCAGCATTTT; CDR3: CASSTITGGGQPQHF
size: once; D: TRBD1; J: TRBJ2-7; V: TRBV2; DNA: TGTGCCAGCAGTCAGACAGGGAGCGAGCAGTACTTC; CDR3: CASSQTGSEQYF
size: NA; D: NA; J: TRBJ1-2; V: TRBV6-2/TRBV6-3; DNA: TGTGCCAGCAGTTACTCGGGAAGTGGACTGGCTGGCTACACCTTC; CDR3: CASSYSGSGLAGYTF
size: NA; D: TRBD1; J: TRBJ1-2; V: TRBV7-2; DNA: TGTGCCAGCAGCCAAATACAGGGGGCTGATGGCTACACCTTC; CDR3: CASSQIQGADGYTF
size: few; D: NA; J: TRBJ1-6; V: TRBV30; DNA: TGTGCCTGGAACCTAAATAATTCACCCCTCCACTTT; CDR3: CAWNLNNSPLHF
size: NA; D: NA; J: TRBJ2-7; V: TRBV5-4; DNA: TGTGCCAGCAGCGACTTCGACGGAGAGCAGTACTTC; CDR3: CASSDFDGEQYF
size: few; D: NA; J: TRBJ2-1; V: TRBV6-5; DNA: TGTGCCAGCAGTTACTCGCGCCGCAACCATGAGCAGTTCTTC; CDR3: CASSYSRRNHEQFF
size: once; D: NA; J: TRBJ2-1; V: TRBV6-6; DNA: TGTGCCAGCAGCCTCCGGCCGGGGAGCTCCTACAATGAGCAGTTCTTC; CDR3: CASSLRPGSSYNEQFF
size: NA; D: TRBD2; J: TRBJ2-1; V: TRBV24-1; DNA: TGTGCCACCAGTGATAGAAGACTAGCGGGAGGACCCTACAATGAGCAGTTCTTC; CDR3: CATSDRRLAGGPYNEQFF
size: NA; D: NA; J: TRBJ1-3; V: TRBV3-1/TRBV3-2; DNA: TGTGCCAGCAGCCAAGGGTTAGGGGCAAACACCATATATTTT; CDR3: CASSQGLGANTIYF
size: NA; D: TRBD1; J: TRBJ1-1; V: TRBV11-2; DNA: TGTGCCAGCAGCGCCACAGGGGGCTTCCTGAACACTGAAGCTTTCTTT; CDR3: CASSATGGFLNTEAFF
size: NA; D: NA; J: TRBJ2-5; V: TRBV5-5; DNA: TGTGCCAGCAGCTTGGGGGCCCCCGTGGTGACCCAGTACTTC; CDR3: CASSLGAPVVTQYF
size: NA; D: NA; J: TRBJ1-1; V: TRBV3-1/TRBV3-2; DNA: TGTGCCAGCAGCCGGACAGTATCAAACACTGAAGCTTTCTTT; CDR3: CASSRTVSNTEAFF
size: NA; D: NA; J: TRBJ1-4; V: TRBV10-1; DNA: TGCGCCAGCATTCTAACAGGAGGGGTGAGTGAAAAACTGTTTTTT; CDR3: CASILTGGVSEKLFF
size: NA; D: NA; J: TRBJ1-4; V: TRBV7-8; DNA: TGTGCCAGCAGCATGACAGCTCAAGGAGCTAATGAAAAACTGTTTTTT; CDR3: CASSMTAQGANEKLFF
size: NA; D: NA; J: TRBJ1-1; V: TRBV13; DNA: TGTGCCAGCAGCCCCCATGGTAGTACTGAAGCTTTCTTT; CDR3: CASSPHGSTEAFF
size: NA; D: TRBD1; J: TRBJ1-2; V: TRBV27; DNA: TGTGCCAGCAGTAGAACTCTGGACAGGGGCTATGGCTACACCTTC; CDR3: CASSRTLDRGYGYTF
size: NA; D: TRBD2; J: TRBJ2-7; V: TRBV5-1; DNA: TGCGCCAGCAGCAGACTAGCGGGAGGGTACGAGCAGTACTTC; CDR3: CASSRLAGGYEQYF
size: few; D: TRBD2; J: TRBJ2-3; V: TRBV5-4; DNA: TGTGCCAGCAGCTTGAGACTAGCGGGGGTCACAGATACGCAGTATTTT; CDR3: CASSLRLAGVTDTQYF
size: few; D: TRBD1; J: TRBJ1-5; V: TRBV7-8; DNA: TGTGCCAGCAGCGGACGAACAGGGGGCGGGCCCCAGCATTTT; CDR3: CASSGRTGGGPQHF